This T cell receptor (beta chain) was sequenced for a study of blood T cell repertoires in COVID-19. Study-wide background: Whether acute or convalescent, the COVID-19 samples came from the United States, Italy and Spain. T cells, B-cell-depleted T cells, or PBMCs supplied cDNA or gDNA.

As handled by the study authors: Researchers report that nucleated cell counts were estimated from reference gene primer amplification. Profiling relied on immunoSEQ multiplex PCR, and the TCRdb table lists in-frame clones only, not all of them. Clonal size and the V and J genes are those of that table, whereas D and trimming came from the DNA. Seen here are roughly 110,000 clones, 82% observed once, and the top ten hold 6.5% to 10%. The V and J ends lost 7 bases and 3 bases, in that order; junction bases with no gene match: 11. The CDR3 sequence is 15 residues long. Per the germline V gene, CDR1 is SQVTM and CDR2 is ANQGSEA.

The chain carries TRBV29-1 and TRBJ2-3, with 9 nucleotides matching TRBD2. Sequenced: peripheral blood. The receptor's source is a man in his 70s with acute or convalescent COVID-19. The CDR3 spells CSASRGGRGTDTQYF. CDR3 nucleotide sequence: TGCAGCGCTTCCCGAGGCGGGAGGGGGACAGATACGCAGTATTTT.